The rows below give T cell receptor beta chains drawn from one sample of a study of T cell responses to AZD1222 COVID-19 vaccine. Here immunoSEQ multiplex PCR was the method, and the copy in TCRdb shows in-frame clones only, minus some. The sample shows 55,000 to 75,000 clones, roughly 90% of them seen only once. This sample comprised peripheral blood, obtained on day 0 of AZD1222 vaccination. These receptor sequences come from an adult in good health. Each CDR3 is given with its conserved first and last residue. Each record gives: clone size, J gene, V gene, D gene, CDR3 protein, CDR3 DNA. The D gene is left open where the match is weak. Size values are once, few and many counts, or a class for expanded clones, and some rows have none.

.	TRBJ2-5	TRBV3-1/TRBV3-2	.	CASSLVLRQETQYF	TGTGCCAGCAGCCTCGTTCTGCGGCAAGAGACCCAGTACTTC
.	TRBJ2-5	TRBV7-2	.	CASSLESGGPKTQYF	TGTGCCAGCAGCTTAGAGTCTGGGGGTCCAAAGACCCAGTACTTC
.	TRBJ2-1	TRBV7-6	TRBD2	CASSLAQPGTSGANEQFF	TGTGCCAGCAGCTTAGCCCAACCCGGGACTAGCGGGGCCAATGAGCAGTTCTTC
.	TRBJ2-7	TRBV20-1	TRBD2	CSAREGRGFSYEQYF	TGCAGTGCTCGTGAGGGGCGGGGGTTCTCCTACGAGCAGTACTTC
.	TRBJ1-4	TRBV2	TRBD1	CASRAGQGFNEKLFF	TGTGCCAGCAGGGCGGGACAGGGGTTTAATGAAAAACTGTTTTTT
.	TRBJ1-4	TRBV25-1	.	CASSADYPTNEKLFF	TGTGCCAGCAGTGCTGACTATCCAACTAATGAAAAACTGTTTTTT
.	TRBJ2-4	TRBV4-1	.	CASSPRAGTKNIQYF	TGCGCCAGCAGCCCGCGGGCCGGAACCAAAAACATTCAGTACTTC
few	TRBJ2-3	TRBV29-1	.	CSVEFRSGDTQYF	TGCAGCGTGGAATTCCGCTCCGGCGATACGCAGTATTTT
once	TRBJ2-5	TRBV5-1	TRBD2	CASRLAGQETQYF	TGCGCCAGCAGGCTAGCGGGACAAGAGACCCAGTACTTC
.	TRBJ1-6	TRBV25-1	.	CASSESGRNYNSPLHF	TGTGCCAGCAGTGAATCCGGGAGGAACTATAATTCACCCCTCCACTTT
.	TRBJ1-1	TRBV18	.	CASSPEATGNTEAFF	TGTGCCAGCTCACCGGAAGCAACAGGGAACACTGAAGCTTTCTTT
.	TRBJ1-1	TRBV7-3	TRBD1	CASSRQGLNTEAFF	TGTGCCAGCAGCCGACAGGGCCTGAACACTGAAGCTTTCTTT
.	TRBJ1-5	TRBV6-5	.	CASGGAARAGQPQHF	TGTGCCAGCGGGGGAGCGGCCAGGGCCGGGCAGCCCCAGCATTTT
.	TRBJ2-3	TRBV7-9	.	CASSLEDTPQYF	TGTGCCAGCAGCTTAGAGGACACACCGCAGTATTTT
.	TRBJ1-3	TRBV4-2	.	CASSQEGRSPGNTIYF	TGTGCCAGCAGCCAGGAGGGGAGATCTCCTGGAAACACCATATATTTT